This entry describes one T cell receptor beta chain. As yet, its antigen is unknown. This sample was taken from a study of cytomegalovirus exposure and HLA in healthy donors. The junction had 4 bases not matched to a gene; V was cut back by 1 base and J by 3 bases. The germline CDR1 and CDR2 sequences are SGHAT and FQNNGV. CDR3 length: 16 residues. A multiplex PCR was run with 60 Vbeta primers and 13 Jbeta primers. TCRdb's table, derived via immunoSEQ multiplex PCR, lists solely in-frame clones and lacks some. This table holds 90,000 to 100,000 clones, over 60% found once. Study outcomes and limitations: Differences between HLA loci emerged in a later analysis of TCR association rates, with DRB1 most and HLA-C fewest.

The chain couples TRBV11-2 to TRBJ2-1; 9 bases line up with TRBD2. This clonotype originated in a female donor in good health and CMV-seronegative. The sequenced sample was PBMCs. The CDR3 sequence: CASSLGGTSSYNEQFF. Written as DNA, the CDR3 is TGTGCCAGCAGCTTAGGGGGGACTAGCAGCTACAATGAGCAGTTCTTC.